This is a list of T cell receptor beta chains from one sample in a study of T-cell reconstitution after alpha-beta-depleted transplantation in children. TCRdb recomputed calls from the PCR reads with MiXCR, one row per CDR3 protein. The sample has roughly 200,000 distinct CDR3 sequences, approximately 8.4% seen once. Here the sequenced sample was PBMCs, mostly from graft donor cells, taken 360 days after TCRalphabeta/CD19-depleted stem cell transplant. The origin of the receptors is a male patient between 2 and 9 years old who had a stem cell transplant for acute myeloid leukemia, so the T cells may come from the graft donor. Each CDR3 is given without its conserved first and last residue.

v_gene: TRBV12-3/TRBV12-4
j_gene: TRBJ2-1
CDR3aa: ASSLRSSYNEQF

v_gene: TRBV12-3/TRBV12-4
j_gene: TRBJ2-2
CDR3aa: ASSPTTGAGELF

v_gene: TRBV4-3
j_gene: TRBJ2-2
CDR3aa: ASSLKWAGPTGELF

v_gene: TRBV30
j_gene: TRBJ1-5
CDR3aa: AWNRVDQPQH

v_gene: TRBV18
j_gene: TRBJ2-1
CDR3aa: ASSPDSYYNEQF

v_gene: TRBV20-1
j_gene: TRBJ2-5
CDR3aa: SPRGTGGPGETQY

v_gene: TRBV5-6
j_gene: TRBJ2-7
CDR3aa: ASSLKLADTRY

v_gene: TRBV24-1
j_gene: TRBJ1-1
CDR3aa: ATSDPGTDEAF

v_gene: TRBV14
j_gene: TRBJ1-6
CDR3aa: ASSQVPDGTSPLH

v_gene: TRBV10-3
j_gene: TRBJ2-1
CDR3aa: AITETSDNEQF

v_gene: TRBV20-1
j_gene: TRBJ2-1
CDR3aa: SARDPTSGGPEDEQF

v_gene: TRBV7-8
j_gene: TRBJ2-1
CDR3aa: ASSERGGGEQF

v_gene: TRBV7-9
j_gene: TRBJ1-5
CDR3aa: ASTGSGLAGQPQH

v_gene: TRBV7-8
j_gene: TRBJ2-1
CDR3aa: ASSLRGGGAPYNEQF

v_gene: TRBV20-1
j_gene: TRBJ2-7
CDR3aa: SARDRARPEQY

v_gene: TRBV18
j_gene: TRBJ1-3
CDR3aa: ASSPGRLGNTIY

v_gene: TRBV12-3/TRBV12-4
j_gene: TRBJ1-6
CDR3aa: ASSLGGSTGSSYNSPLH

v_gene: TRBV4-3
j_gene: TRBJ2-1
CDR3aa: ASSQALRGVDEQF